The clone carrying this T cell receptor (beta chain) has only a few counts. Its antigen is as yet unknown. Assay: immunoSEQ multiplex PCR; the TCRdb copy retains only in-frame clones and omits some. The top ten clones hold 30% to 35% of a sample with about 22,000 clones, more than 65% of them seen once. Patients were excluded for autoimmune disease history or systemic immunosuppression. Deletions cut 3 bases from V and 0 bases from J, with 11 bases between. The germline V gene has CDR1 MNHEY and CDR2 SMNVEV (reference sequence). The CDR3 is made up of 15 amino acids. This sample was included in a study of OX40 agonist ivuxolimab in advanced cancers. In the study overall: At roughly 83% male, the cohort had a mean age of around 56 years, ranging from 23 to 79. It was permissible to have had prior anti-PD-1, anti-PD-L1 or anti-CTLA-4 therapy, and about 40% had some.

Study-level points and caveats: There were, on average, more expanded clones in CD8+ T cells than in CD4+.

Sequencing was performed on CD4+ or CD8+ T cells sorted from blood, taken in a trial of the OX40 agonist ivuxolimab. The receptor comes from an adult with an advanced solid tumor such as melanoma, head and neck, liver or kidney cancer. V gene TRBV27 combines with J gene TRBJ1-1; tentative D call: TRBD1 (5 bases). The CDR3 DNA is TGTGCCAGCAGTTTGGGGACCCTCATGAACACTGAAGCTTTCTTT. Translating it yields CASSLGTLMNTEAFF.